These 27 T cell receptor beta chains originate from one sample sequenced in a study of CD8 T cells in Susac syndrome (dated by TCRdb to between 2019 and 2020). Receptors were amplified or captured by the immunoSEQ multiplex PCR assay. RNA was extracted using the RNeasy kit, and roughly 0.45 to 1 microgram was reverse transcribed with random hexamers. TCRdb reworked the public reads: Q25 trimming with fastp, MiXCR clone assembly, productive beta chains retained. All rows with the same CDR3 protein become a single entry with the most common DNA and genes. This sample lists about 240,000 distinct CDR3 sequences; 90% to 97% were detected once. The leading ten clones occupy under 0.12% of the sample. The sequenced sample was CD4+ T cells from PBMCs. All receptors come from a human donor with Susac syndrome.

This clonotype was seen a single time. The chain uses TRBV11-2 and TRBJ2-5, with D possibly being TRBD1 or TRBD2 (5 bases each). The ends were cut back, 3 bases at V and 4 bases at J, with 12 bases in the middle. The germline V gene has CDR1 SGHAT and CDR2 FQNNGV. This CDR3 contains 14 residues. CDR3 nucleotides: TGTGCCAGCAGCTTTGGCGGTGGGACAGAGACCCAGTACTTC. Its protein product is CASSFGGGTETQYF. The entire variable domain, with the rest obtained from reference TRBV11-2 and TRBJ2-5, is as follows: EAGVAQSPRYKIIEKRQSVAFWCNPISGHATLYWYQQILGQGPKLLIQFQNNGVVDDSQLPKDRFSAERLKGVDSTLKIQPAKLEDSAVYLCASSFGGGTETQYFGPGTRLLVL.

This clonotype is a singleton in its sample. In nucleotides, the CDR3 is TGTGCCTGGAGTGTACGGCTAGCGGGAGCCGAGCAGTACTTC. Residues: CAWSVRLAGAEQYF. The chain carries TRBV30 and TRBJ2-7, with 10 bases that match TRBD2. This CDR3 spans 14 amino acids. The germline gives CDR1 GTSNPN, CDR2 SVGIG (reference sequence). V was clipped by 0 bases and J by 6 bases; unmatched bases: 5. The variable domain in full, with the rest retrieved from reference TRBV30 and TRBJ2-7, is SQTIHQWPATLVQPVGSPLSLECTVEGTSNPNLYWYRQAAGRGLQLLFYSVGIGQISSEVPQNLSASRPQDRQFILSSKKLLLSDSGFYLCAWSVRLAGAEQYFGPGTRLTVT.

V and J are TRBV20-1 and TRBJ1-2; the match to TRBD1 covers 10 bases. V lost 6 bases to trimming and J lost 11 bases; unmatched junction nucleotides: 9. This CDR3 comprises 12 residues. Per the germline V gene, CDR1 is DFQATT and CDR2 is SNEGSKA (reference sequence). CDR3 sequence: CSAAGTGERYTF. The CDR3 DNA is TGCAGTGCCGCCGGGACAGGGGAGAGGTACACCTTC.

V is TRBV5-1 and J is TRBJ2-7; 8 bases agree with TRBD2. The germline V gene encodes CDR1 SGHRS and CDR2 YFSETQ. V dropped 4 bases and J dropped 5; count of bases not matched to a gene: 11. CDR3 length: 15 residues. DNA of the CDR3: TGCGCCAGCAGCCCCCCCACAGCGGGAGTGAACGAGCAGTACTTC. Its protein product is CASSPPTAGVNEQYF.

The chain has TRBV12-3 or TRBV12-4 and TRBJ1-1, with a possible D match to TRBD1 (5 bases). V lost 8 bases and J lost 0, with 13 bases in between. This CDR3 is built from 14 residues. The CDR3 is CASGENRMNTEAFF. In DNA, the CDR3 is TGTGCCAGCGGGGAAAACAGGATGAACACTGAAGCTTTCTTT.

CDR3 sequence reads: CSVVPANYGYTF. The CDR3 region has the DNA TGCAGCGTTGTTCCAGCCAACTATGGCTACACCTTC. The chain has TRBV29-1 and TRBJ1-2, with no clear D. Trimming pared 4 bases from V and 2 bases from J, leaving 8 bases between. The CDR3 length is 12 residues. Germline CDR1 is SQVTM and CDR2 is ANQGSEA.

The V and J genes are TRBV10-3 and TRBJ2-5; 10 bases fit TRBD2. The CDR3 covers 16 residues. With V trimmed by 3 bases and J by 1 base, 5 bases remained unmatched. Germline values: CDR1 ENHRY, CDR2 SYGVKD. CDR3 sequence reads: CAISDRLAGGQETQYF. The DNA for the CDR3 is TGTGCCATCAGTGACCGACTAGCGGGCGGCCAAGAGACCCAGTACTTC.

The DNA for the CDR3 is TGCGCCAGCAGCTTTCAGGCGGACGGTCCCTACGAGCAGTACTTC. This translates into CASSFQADGPYEQYF. This rearrangement joins TRBV5-1 to TRBJ2-7; the D is unclear. Germline values: CDR1 SGHRS, CDR2 YFSETQ. This CDR3 has 15 residues. V was cut by 2 bases and J by 2 bases, with 14 bases left in between.

V gene TRBV28 combines with J gene TRBJ2-6; 9 bases are shared with TRBD1. The V segment lost 6 bases and the J segment 0 bases; nucleotides outside the gene matches: 6. Germline CDR1 reads MDHEN; CDR2 reads SYDVKM. The CDR3 spans 17 residues. CDR3 protein: CASRPGQGISGANVLTF. The CDR3 DNA reads TGTGCCAGCAGGCCGGGACAGGGAATCTCTGGGGCCAACGTCCTGACTTTC.

The CDR3 DNA reads TGTGCCACCAGTGATCCACAGGGAGCTAATGAAAAACTGTTTTTT. Its protein is CATSDPQGANEKLFF. The chain joins TRBV24-1 to TRBJ1-4, with D tentatively TRBD1 (6 bases). The germline V gene has CDR1 KGHDR and CDR2 SFDVKD. V was trimmed by 3 bases and J by 3 bases, leaving 10 bases between them. This CDR3 has 15 amino acids.

The chain is built from TRBV15 and TRBJ1-1; D remains ambiguous. The CDR3 consists of 13 residues. V shed 3 bases and J shed 7 bases, with 12 bases lying between them. The germline CDR1 and CDR2 sequences are LNHNV and YYDKDF (reference sequence). The DNA for the CDR3 is TGTGCCACCAGCAGGGTCGGGTGGTTTGAAGCTTTCTTT. It translates to CATSRVGWFEAFF.

Written as DNA, the CDR3 is TGTGCCAGCAGTTCTCAGAACACTGAAGCTTTCTTT. The encoded protein is CASSSQNTEAFF. This chain connects TRBV12-3 or TRBV12-4 to TRBJ1-1; unclear D gene. This CDR3 has 12 amino acids. The V end was cut by 4 bases, the J end by 1 base, with 4 bases between.

The V gene is TRBV4-1, the J gene TRBJ1-4; possible D gene TRBD1, 5 bases. Germline CDR1 reads MGHRA; CDR2 reads YSYEKL. The ends were cut back, 4 bases at V and 0 bases at J, with 21 bases in the middle. The CDR3 is 19 residues long. This CDR3 reads CASSPMPRGGRSTNEKLFF. CDR3 DNA sequence: TGCGCCAGCAGCCCCATGCCGCGGGGGGGGAGGTCAACTAATGAAAAACTGTTTTTT.

The rearrangement links TRBV7-8 to TRBJ2-1; TRBD2 aligns across 7 bases. The V segment lost 5 bases and the J segment 6 bases; nucleotides outside the gene matches: 7. This CDR3 region has 14 residues. Germline V CDR1 and CDR2: SGHVS, FQNEAQ. CDR3 region: CASSKSTSVNEQFF. The DNA of the CDR3 is TGTGCCAGCAGCAAAAGCACTAGCGTCAATGAGCAGTTCTTC.

The chain is built from TRBV10-3 and TRBJ2-7, with TRBD2 matching over 9 bases. From germline, CDR1 is ENHRY and CDR2 SYGVKD. V dropped 6 bases and J dropped 6; count of bases not matched to a gene: 9. There are 14 residues in the CDR3. CDR3 nucleotides: TGTGCCATCAGGGATAGCGGGAGTAACAGCGAGCAGTACTTC. Protein product: CAIRDSGSNSEQYF.

CDR3 residues: CASSFGAGLLSRNEQFF. Written as DNA, the CDR3 is TGCGCCAGCAGCTTTGGGGCGGGACTACTCTCGAGAAATGAGCAGTTCTTC. The rearrangement links TRBV5-1 to TRBJ2-1; 7 nucleotides match TRBD2. Losses at the gene ends were 2 bases for V and 7 bases for J; bases not matched to a gene: 15. CDR1 is SGHRS, CDR2 YFSETQ, per germline. The CDR3 covers 17 residues.

The genes are TRBV7-9 and TRBJ2-3, with a possible D match to TRBD2 (6 bases). This CDR3 is 14 amino acids long. Trimming took off 7 bases at V and 0 bases at J, with 11 bases between the two ends. CDR1 and CDR2 (germline): SEHNR, FQNEAQ (reference sequence). In DNA, the CDR3 is TGTGCCAGCATGAGGGCGGGGAGCACAGATACGCAGTATTTT. It is translated as CASMRAGSTDTQYF.

This sequence joins TRBV6-6 and TRBJ2-6; D not resolved. Germline V CDR1 and CDR2: MNHNY, SVGAGI (reference sequence). The CDR3 totals 14 residues. Trimming left V 2 bases short and J 2 bases short, with 4 bases between. CDR3 coding DNA: TGTGCCAGCAGTTACGGGACTGGGGCCAACGTCCTGACTTTC. Translating it yields CASSYGTGANVLTF.

The rearrangement uses TRBV5-4 and TRBJ2-1; 7 bases match TRBD2. CDR1 and CDR2 (germline): SGHNT, YYREEE (reference sequence). The CDR3 length is 13 residues. J was trimmed by 8 bases and V by 0 bases; bases with no gene match: 2. CDR3: CASSLASGDEQFF. CDR3 in DNA: TGTGCCAGCAGCTTGGCTAGCGGAGATGAGCAGTTCTTC.

This chain connects TRBV12-3 or TRBV12-4 to TRBJ2-5, with D perhaps matching TRBD1 (6 bases). The V end lost 2 bases, the J end lost 5 bases, and 12 bases lay between the germline ends. The CDR3 loop spans 14 amino acids. CDR3 protein: CASSLLGAGETQYF. DNA for the CDR3: TGTGCCAGCAGTTTATTGGGGGCCGGGGAGACCCAGTACTTC.

The gene calls are TRBV12-3 or TRBV12-4 and TRBJ2-1; 11 bases agree with TRBD2. The V gene end was trimmed by 6 bases and the J gene end by 5 bases; junction bases not matched to a gene: 3. CDR3 length: 14 residues. CDR3: CASRASGRNNEQFF. The CDR3, as DNA: TGTGCCAGCAGGGCTAGCGGGAGGAACAATGAGCAGTTCTTC.

V and J are TRBV18 and TRBJ2-3; 10 nucleotides line up with TRBD1. There are 16 residues in the CDR3. The V gene end was trimmed by 6 bases and the J gene end by 0 bases; junction bases not matched to a gene: 6. CDR1 is KGHSH and CDR2 is LQKENI in the germline V gene. The CDR3 DNA reads TGTGCCAGCTCCCCGACAGGGGGCCGGAGCACAGATACGCAGTATTTT. Translation: CASSPTGGRSTDTQYF.

The rearrangement joins TRBV28 to TRBJ2-4, with D perhaps matching TRBD2 (6 bases). Germline V CDR1 and CDR2: MDHEN, SYDVKM. CDR3 length equals 16 residues. Trimming removed 2 bases at V and 1 base at J, with 12 bases between. The CDR3 DNA reads as TGTGCCAGCAGTTTAGGGGGGAGTGTGGCCAAAAACATTCAGTACTTC. It specifies CASSLGGSVAKNIQYF.

Written as DNA, the CDR3 is TGTGCCAGCTCACAACAAAGTCCGAGGACAGGGGCGATGAACACTGAAGCTTTCTTT. This gives the protein CASSQQSPRTGAMNTEAFF. The genes are TRBV18 and TRBJ1-1; 9 bases align to TRBD1. This CDR3 is 19 amino acids long. From germline, CDR1 is KGHSH and CDR2 LQKENI. J gave up 0 bases and V 4 bases, and 15 bases lay outside the gene matches.

J is TRBJ1-5 and V is TRBV12-3 or TRBV12-4; 7 nucleotides align to TRBD1. With 5 bases clipped from V and 6 bases from J, the junction kept 7 bases outside the gene matches. This CDR3 has 14 residues. In DNA, the CDR3 is TGTGCCAGCAGTCCTACAGGGGAATTTCAGCCCCAGCATTTT. This translates into CASSPTGEFQPQHF.

V and J are TRBV10-3 and TRBJ2-1; possibly TRBD2 for D (6 bases). Germline lookup yields CDR1 ENHRY and CDR2 SYGVKD. CDR3 length equals 14 residues. V lost 5 bases, J lost 6 bases, and 14 bases lay in between. CDR3: CAISPQDYSNEQFF. The CDR3 region has the DNA TGTGCCATCAGTCCTCAGGACTATAGCAATGAGCAGTTCTTC.

This chain connects TRBV5-4 to TRBJ1-2; D is undetermined. In germline, CDR1 is SGHNT, CDR2 YYREEE (reference sequence). The CDR3 length is 13 residues. V lost 4 bases to trimming and J lost 6 bases, with 13 bases between them. CDR3 loop: CASSRDSTDGYTF. The CDR3 DNA is TGTGCCAGCAGCCGAGATAGTACGGATGGCTACACCTTC.